A selection of T cell receptor beta chains follows, all from one sample in a study of blood T cell repertoires in COVID-19. Repertoires were generated with immunoSEQ multiplex PCR, while TCRdb's copy carries only in-frame clones and drops some. The table has 170,000 or so clones, roughly 84% seen once. Material: peripheral blood. These receptors all come from a man between 18 and 29 years old with active or convalescent COVID-19. CDR3s include the opening cysteine and the closing phenylalanine or tryptophan. A D gene is named only where the DNA matches it firmly. Expanded clones are given a class, and other clones once, few, many or no size at all.

TRBJ2-1 | TRBD1 | - | TRBV24-1 | CATSDNRDRDNEQFF | TGTGCCACCAGTGATAACCGGGACAGAGACAATGAGCAGTTCTTC
TRBJ1-2 | TRBD1 | - | TRBV5-8 | CASSLRQGGNYGYTF | TGTGCCAGCAGCCTAAGACAGGGAGGTAACTATGGCTACACCTTC
TRBJ1-5 | TRBD1 | - | TRBV10-3 | CAIGQATGPQHF | TGTGCCATTGGACAGGCCACGGGGCCCCAGCATTTT
TRBJ1-2 | - | few | TRBV19 | CASSLGRDNNYGYTF | TGTGCCAGTAGTCTAGGCCGGGACAATAACTATGGCTACACCTTC
TRBJ2-3 | - | - | TRBV9 | CASSYTDTQYF | TGTGCCAGCAGCTACACAGATACGCAGTATTTT
TRBJ2-2 | TRBD1 | - | TRBV12-5 | CASGSGQGEHTGELFF | TGTGCTAGTGGTTCAGGACAGGGCGAGCACACCGGGGAGCTGTTTTTT
TRBJ2-1 | - | - | TRBV10-3 | CAISDQAQRTSYNEQFF | TGTGCCATCAGTGATCAAGCCCAAAGGACTTCCTACAATGAGCAGTTCTTC
TRBJ1-5 | - | - | TRBV19 | CASREGHNLNQPQHF | TGTGCCAGCCGCGAGGGTCACAACTTAAATCAGCCCCAGCATTTT
TRBJ2-6 | - | - | TRBV6-6 | CASSQRTDNSGANVLTF | TGTGCCAGCAGTCAAAGAACGGACAACTCTGGGGCCAACGTCCTGACTTTC
TRBJ1-2 | TRBD1 | - | TRBV4-2 | CASNPRRGPLYGYTF | TGTGCCAGCAACCCAAGAAGGGGGCCCCTTTACGGCTACACCTTC
TRBJ1-4 | TRBD1 | - | TRBV13 | CASSLRDHRGTTNEKLFF | TGTGCCAGCAGCTTACGGGATCACAGGGGCACAACTAATGAAAAACTGTTTTTT
TRBJ1-5 | - | once | TRBV11-3 | CASSPLTGQNVRQPQHF | TGTGCCAGCAGCCCCCTAACCGGTCAAAACGTACGACAGCCCCAGCATTTT
TRBJ2-7 | - | - | TRBV18 | CASSPRGSTSSYEQYF | TGTGCCAGCTCACCTCGGGGTTCCACCTCCTCCTACGAGCAGTACTTC
TRBJ1-2 | TRBD1 | - | TRBV18 | CASSPRQGSLNYGYTF | TGTGCCAGCTCACCCCGACAGGGATCTTTGAACTATGGCTACACCTTC
TRBJ2-2 | - | once | TRBV18 | CASSESLPGTGELFF | TGTGCCAGCTCCGAGAGCCTCCCAGGCACCGGGGAGCTGTTTTTT
TRBJ1-1 | TRBD1 | - | TRBV5-1 | CASTARTGGLHTEAFF | TGCGCCAGCACCGCTCGGACAGGGGGCCTTCACACTGAAGCTTTCTTT
TRBJ2-1 | TRBD2 | - | TRBV19 | CASSIYLRASGRDEQFF | TGTGCCAGTAGTATATACCTCCGTGCTAGCGGGAGGGATGAGCAGTTCTTC
TRBJ1-5 | - | - | TRBV7-9 | CASSLGGSDGQPQHF | TGTGCCAGCAGCTTGGGGGGTTCCGACGGTCAGCCCCAGCATTTT
TRBJ2-7 | TRBD1 | - | TRBV3-1/TRBV3-2 | CASSLRTGTHEQYF | TGTGCCAGCAGCCTAAGGACAGGGACCCACGAGCAGTACTTC
TRBJ1-5 | TRBD1 | few | TRBV2 | CASTQQGARNQPQHF | TGTGCCAGCACTCAACAGGGGGCCCGCAATCAGCCCCAGCATTTT
TRBJ1-2 | - | - | TRBV12-5 | CASGPGGGSYYGYTF | TGTGCTAGTGGTCCGGGGGGTGGATCTTACTATGGCTACACCTTC
TRBJ1-2 | TRBD1 | - | TRBV6-5 | CASSYRGQAPGGYTF | TGTGCCAGCAGTTACCGGGGACAGGCCCCGGGGGGCTACACCTTC